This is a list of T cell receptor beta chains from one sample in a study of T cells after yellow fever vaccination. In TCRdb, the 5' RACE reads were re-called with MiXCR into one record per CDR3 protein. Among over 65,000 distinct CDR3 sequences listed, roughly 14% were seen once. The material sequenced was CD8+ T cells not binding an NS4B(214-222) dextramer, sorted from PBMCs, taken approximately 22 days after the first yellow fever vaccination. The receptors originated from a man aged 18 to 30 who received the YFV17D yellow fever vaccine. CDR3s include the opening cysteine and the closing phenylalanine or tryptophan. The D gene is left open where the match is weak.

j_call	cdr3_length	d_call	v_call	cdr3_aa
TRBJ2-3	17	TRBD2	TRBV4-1	CASSQVAAGGPTDTQYF
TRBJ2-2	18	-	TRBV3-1	CASSREISGFSDTGELFF
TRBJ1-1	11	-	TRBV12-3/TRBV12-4	CASSFYLAAFF
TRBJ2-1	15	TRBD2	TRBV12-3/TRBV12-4	CASVQASGGANEQFF
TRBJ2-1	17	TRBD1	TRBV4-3	CASSQVFRDRGPDEQFF
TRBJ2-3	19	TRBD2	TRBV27	CASSDRGLAGGSDFNTQYF
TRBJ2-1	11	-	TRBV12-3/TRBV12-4	CASRSGTDEFF
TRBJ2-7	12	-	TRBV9	CASSKDQGEQYF
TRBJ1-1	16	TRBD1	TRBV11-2	CASSVGKQGERTEAFF
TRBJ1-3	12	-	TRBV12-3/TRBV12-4	CASSFGGDTIYF
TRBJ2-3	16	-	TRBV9	CASSAETGLIVDTQYF
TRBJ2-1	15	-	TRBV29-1	CSVEDPGNSYNEQFF
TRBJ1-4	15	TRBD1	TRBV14	CASSQLGTGDEKLFF
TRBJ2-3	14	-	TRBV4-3	CASSQDSGTDTQYF
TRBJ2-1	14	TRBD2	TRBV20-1	CSARDRGEFDEQFF
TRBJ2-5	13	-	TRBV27	CASSYRGRETQYF
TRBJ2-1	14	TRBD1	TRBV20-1	CRALTGDSYNEQFF
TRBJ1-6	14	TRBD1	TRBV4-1	CASSQRGLGSPLHF
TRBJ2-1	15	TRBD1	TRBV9	CASSQTGTGLNEQFF
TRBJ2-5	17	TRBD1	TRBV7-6	CASSVRDSPTSDGTQYF
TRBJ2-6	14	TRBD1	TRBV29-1	CSVDDRAGANVLTF
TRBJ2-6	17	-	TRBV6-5	CASSYSGQTSGANVLTF
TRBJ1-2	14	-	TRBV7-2	CASSLKGSNYGYTF
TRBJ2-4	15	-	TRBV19	CAVLIRGPARDIQYF
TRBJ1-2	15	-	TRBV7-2	CASSWERDWGNGYTF
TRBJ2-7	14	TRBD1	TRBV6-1	CASSPDRGGYEQYF
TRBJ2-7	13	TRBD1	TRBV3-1	CASRTGSSYEQYF